This passage covers 12 T cell receptor beta chains from one sample sequenced in a study of OX40 agonist ivuxolimab in advanced cancers. The assay was immunoSEQ multiplex PCR, and TCRdb's table has in-frame clones only and misses some. Here the sample spans about 80,000 clones, 80% to 90% being singletons. The specimen was CD4+ or CD8+ T cells sorted from blood, collected in a trial of the OX40 agonist ivuxolimab. The source of these receptors is an adult with an advanced solid tumor such as melanoma, head and neck, liver or kidney cancer.

This sequence joins TRBV7-6 and TRBJ2-1; TRBD1 aligns across 9 bases. V lost 1 base, J lost 2 bases, and 3 bases stayed unmatched. The length of the CDR3 is 16 residues. CDR1 is SGHVS, CDR2 FNYEAQ, per germline. CDR3 nucleotide sequence: TGTGCCAGCAGCTTAGGGGGACAGGGAACCTACAATGAGCAGTTCTTC. Translated: CASSLGGQGTYNEQFF.

The chain employs TRBV5-4 and TRBJ1-2; possible D gene TRBD1, 6 bases. Trimming took 4 bases from V and 1 from J, leaving 17 bases between them. This CDR3 comprises 16 residues. From germline, CDR1 is SGHNT and CDR2 YYREEE (reference sequence). Here the CDR3 DNA reads TGTGCCAGCAGCCCAAAGGGGGGTCCCCTTAACTATGGCTACACCTTC. Translated, it gives CASSPKGGPLNYGYTF.

V usage is TRBV5-3 and J usage is TRBJ1-6, with D perhaps TRBD1 (5 bases). TRBV5-3 is identified as an open reading frame with a role that is uncertain. This CDR3 comprises 16 residues. V lost 2 bases to trimming and J lost 9 bases, with 18 bases between them. CDR3 nucleotides: TGTGCCAGAAGCTTCCGAAGGGACGGCGATGTTTCACCCCTCCACTTT. Translation gives CARSFRRDGDVSPLHF.

The chain couples TRBV4-2 to TRBJ2-2; a weak D match, TRBD1 (5 bases). Germline V gene data show CDR1 as LGHNA and CDR2 as YNFKEQ. V was shortened by 1 base and J by 3 bases, with 12 bases between the two germline ends. The CDR3 totals 16 residues. The CDR3 is CASSQVLGADTGELFF. CDR3 in DNA: TGTGCCAGCAGCCAAGTTCTAGGGGCCGACACCGGGGAGCTGTTTTTT.

This clone was seen a handful of times. The chain's CDR3 is CASSPYRETQYF. The CDR3 DNA follows: TGCGCCAGCAGCCCCTACAGGGAGACCCAGTACTTC. This chain joins TRBV5-1 and TRBJ2-5; D might be TRBD1 (5 bases). The V gene's germline CDR1 is SGHRS and CDR2 YFSETQ. V lost 4 bases, J lost 5 bases, and 9 bases lay in between. The length of the CDR3 is 12 residues.

The chain couples TRBV7-2 to TRBJ2-5; tentatively, D is TRBD2 (6 bases). The J call is in doubt because the DNA end fits TRBJ2-7 better. The CDR3 has 15 amino acids. Germline V gene sequence: CDR1 SGHTA, CDR2 FQGNSA. The CDR3 reads CASSLGGLLTYEQYF. The CDR3, as DNA: TGTGCCAGCAGCTTAGGGGGACTTCTCACCTACGAGCAGTACTTC.

A few counts support this clone. The rearrangement joins TRBV5-6 to TRBJ1-1; weak D call: TRBD1 (6 bases). Germline CDR1 is SGHDT and CDR2 is YYEEEE. The CDR3 length is 14 residues. Trimming took 4 bases from V and 4 from J, leaving 14 bases between them. This CDR3 reads CASSPPGQSTEAFF. Written as DNA, the CDR3 is TGTGCCAGCAGCCCACCCGGACAGAGCACTGAAGCTTTCTTT.

This chain connects TRBV19 to TRBJ2-1, with TRBD2 identical over 13 bases. The V gene's germline CDR1 is LNHDA and CDR2 SQIVND (reference sequence). V lost 4 bases and J lost 4; bases outside the gene matches: 10. The CDR3 totals 18 residues. DNA of the CDR3: TGTGCCAGTAGTACTACTAGCGGGGGGGCCCCCAGATACAATGAGCAGTTCTTC. Amino acids: CASSTTSGGAPRYNEQFF.

This clone was observed a handful of times. The gene calls are TRBV6-6 and TRBJ1-3; D unclear. The CDR3 loop spans 13 amino acids. Germline assignment: CDR1 MNHNY and CDR2 SVGAGI (reference sequence). V dropped 6 bases and J dropped 0 bases, with 6 bases sitting between them. The CDR3 reads CASRFSSGNTIYF. CDR3 nucleotides: TGTGCCAGCAGGTTCTCCTCTGGAAACACCATATATTTT.

A note on this clone: Sequence at one end of the junction differs from germline and may be a read error. The chain links TRBV30 to TRBJ2-4, with 7 bases aligning to TRBD2. The germline CDR1 and CDR2 sequences are GTSNPN and SVGIG (reference sequence). The CDR3 consists of 17 residues. CDR3 DNA sequence: TGTGCCTGGAGTGCCGGTATATCGGGAGGCGCCAAACACATTCAGTACTTC. Amino acids: CAWSAGISGGAKHIQYF. The whole variable domain, filled in from reference TRBV30 and TRBJ2-4, reads SQTIHQWPATLVQPVGSPLSLECTVEGTSNPNLYWYRQAAGRGLQLLFYSVGIGQISSEVPQNLSASRPQDRQFILSSKKLLLSDSGFYLCAWSAGISGGAKHIQYFGAGTRLSVL.

This rearrangement joins TRBV28 to TRBJ1-6; 7 bases map to TRBD1. After removal of 7 bases from V and 7 bases from J, the junction contained 7 bases not matched to a gene. The CDR3 runs to 14 residues. CDR1 is MDHEN and CDR2 is SYDVKM in the germline V gene. The CDR3 reads CASIGGTANSPLHF. The CDR3 region has the DNA TGTGCCAGCATCGGCGGGACAGCGAATTCACCCCTCCACTTT.

The V gene is TRBV6-5, the J gene TRBJ1-1, with 9 bases aligning to TRBD1. Germline V gene data show CDR1 as MNHEY and CDR2 as SVGAGI. There are 14 residues in the CDR3. The J segment lost 6 bases and the V segment lost 5 bases, leaving 7 bases of the junction unmatched. For the CDR3, the DNA is TGTGCCAGCAGTGGATACAGGGGGCAGGCTGAAGCTTTCTTT. Translating it yields CASSGYRGQAEAFF.